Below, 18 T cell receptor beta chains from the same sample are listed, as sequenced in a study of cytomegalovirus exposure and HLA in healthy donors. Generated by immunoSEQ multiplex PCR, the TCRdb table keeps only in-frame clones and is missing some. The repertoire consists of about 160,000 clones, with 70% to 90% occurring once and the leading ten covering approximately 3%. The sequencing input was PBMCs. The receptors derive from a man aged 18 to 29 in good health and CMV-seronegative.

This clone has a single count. CDR3 in DNA: TGCAGCCCCGGGGACTCTGGGAACACTGAAGCTTTCTTT. It translates to CSPGDSGNTEAFF. The rearrangement uses TRBV29-1 and TRBJ1-1; TRBD1 is a possible D gene (5 bases). Trimming took off 8 bases at V and 1 base at J, with 14 bases between the two ends. Germline values: CDR1 SQVTM, CDR2 ANQGSEA. The CDR3 runs 13 residues.

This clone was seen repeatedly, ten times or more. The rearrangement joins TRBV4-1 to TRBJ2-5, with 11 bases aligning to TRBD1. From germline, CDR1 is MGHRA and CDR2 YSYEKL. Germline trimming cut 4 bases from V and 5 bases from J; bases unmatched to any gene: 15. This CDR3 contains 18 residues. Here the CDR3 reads CASSLTPGQGAMGETQYF. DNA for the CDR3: TGCGCCAGCAGCCTCACTCCCGGACAGGGGGCTATGGGGGAGACCCAGTACTTC.

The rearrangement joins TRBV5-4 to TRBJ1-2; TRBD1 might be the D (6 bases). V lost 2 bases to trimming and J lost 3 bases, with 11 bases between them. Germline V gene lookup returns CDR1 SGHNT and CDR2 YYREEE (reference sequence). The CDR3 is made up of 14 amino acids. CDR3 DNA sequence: TGTGCCAGCAGCTTCAGGGGCTCTGACTATGGCTACACCTTC. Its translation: CASSFRGSDYGYTF.

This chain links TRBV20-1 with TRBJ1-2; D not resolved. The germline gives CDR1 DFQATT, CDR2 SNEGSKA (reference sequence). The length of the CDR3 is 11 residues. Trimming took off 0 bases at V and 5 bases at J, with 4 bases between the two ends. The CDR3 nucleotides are TGCAGTGCTAGAGATCCATATGGCTACACCTTC. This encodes CSARDPYGYTF.

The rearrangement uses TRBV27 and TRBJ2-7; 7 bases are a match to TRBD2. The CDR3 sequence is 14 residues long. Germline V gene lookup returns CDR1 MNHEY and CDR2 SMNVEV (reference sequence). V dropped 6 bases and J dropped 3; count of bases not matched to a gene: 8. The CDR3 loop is CASRPASGYYEQYF. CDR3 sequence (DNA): TGTGCCAGCAGACCCGCTAGCGGATACTACGAGCAGTACTTC.

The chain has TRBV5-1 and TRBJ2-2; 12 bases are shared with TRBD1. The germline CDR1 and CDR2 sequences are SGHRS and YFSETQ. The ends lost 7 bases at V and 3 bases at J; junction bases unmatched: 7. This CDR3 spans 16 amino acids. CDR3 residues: CASLGQGAVDTGELFF. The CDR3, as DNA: TGCGCCAGCCTGGGACAGGGGGCTGTGGACACCGGGGAGCTGTTTTTT.

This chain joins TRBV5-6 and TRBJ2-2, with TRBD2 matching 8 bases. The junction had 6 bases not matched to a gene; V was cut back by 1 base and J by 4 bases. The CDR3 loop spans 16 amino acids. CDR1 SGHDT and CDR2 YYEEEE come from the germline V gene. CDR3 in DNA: TGTGCCAGCAGCTTGTTACTAGCGGATTCCACCGGGGAGCTGTTTTTT. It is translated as CASSLLLADSTGELFF.

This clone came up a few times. The DNA for the CDR3 is TGTGCCAGCAGTTTATCGACTTCCTACGAGCAGTACTTC. It specifies CASSLSTSYEQYF. The chain has TRBV27 and TRBJ2-7, with D uncertain. V gave up 0 bases and J gave up 1 base, with 4 bases separating them. The CDR3 length is 13 residues. CDR1 MNHEY and CDR2 SMNVEV come from the germline V gene (reference sequence).

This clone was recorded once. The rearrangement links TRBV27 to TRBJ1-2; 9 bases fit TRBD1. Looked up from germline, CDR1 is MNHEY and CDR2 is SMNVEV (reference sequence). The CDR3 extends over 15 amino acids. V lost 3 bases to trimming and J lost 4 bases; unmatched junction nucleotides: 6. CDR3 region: CASSLDRGGVYGYTF. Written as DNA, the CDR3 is TGTGCCAGCAGTTTGGACAGGGGAGGGGTCTATGGCTACACCTTC.

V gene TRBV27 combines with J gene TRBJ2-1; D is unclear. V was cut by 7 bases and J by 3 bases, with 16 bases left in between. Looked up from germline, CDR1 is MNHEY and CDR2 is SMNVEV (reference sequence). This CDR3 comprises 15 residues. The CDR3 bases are TGTGCCAGCACCGCCGGCGGTCCCGACTACAATGAGCAGTTCTTC. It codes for CASTAGGPDYNEQFF.

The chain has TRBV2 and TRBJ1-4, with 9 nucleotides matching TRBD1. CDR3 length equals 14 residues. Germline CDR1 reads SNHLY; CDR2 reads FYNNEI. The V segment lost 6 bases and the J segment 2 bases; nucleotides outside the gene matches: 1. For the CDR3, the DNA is TGTGCCAGCAGGGGGACAGGGACTAATGAAAAACTGTTTTTT. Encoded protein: CASRGTGTNEKLFF.

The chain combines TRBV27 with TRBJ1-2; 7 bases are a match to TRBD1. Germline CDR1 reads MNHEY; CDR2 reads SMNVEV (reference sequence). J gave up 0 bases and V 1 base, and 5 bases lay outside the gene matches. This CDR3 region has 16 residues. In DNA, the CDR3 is TGTGCCAGCAGTTTATTAGGGGACAGCGCTAACTATGGCTACACCTTC. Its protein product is CASSLLGDSANYGYTF.

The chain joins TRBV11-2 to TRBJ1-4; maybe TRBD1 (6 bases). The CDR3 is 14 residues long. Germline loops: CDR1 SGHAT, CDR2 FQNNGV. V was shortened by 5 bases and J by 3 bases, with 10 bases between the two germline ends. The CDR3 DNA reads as TGTGCCAGCAGCCCCAGGGGAGCTAATGAAAAACTGTTTTTT. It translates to CASSPRGANEKLFF.

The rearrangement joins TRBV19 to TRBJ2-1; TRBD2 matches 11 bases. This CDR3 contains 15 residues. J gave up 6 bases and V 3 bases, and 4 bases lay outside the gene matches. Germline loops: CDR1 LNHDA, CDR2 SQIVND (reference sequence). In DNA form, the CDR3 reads TGTGCCAGTAGTATCTTACTAGCGGGAGCCAATGAGCAGTTCTTC. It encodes CASSILLAGANEQFF.

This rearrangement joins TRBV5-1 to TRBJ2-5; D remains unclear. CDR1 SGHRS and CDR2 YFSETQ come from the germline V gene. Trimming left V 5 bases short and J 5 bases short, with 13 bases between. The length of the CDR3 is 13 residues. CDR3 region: CASRVGMEETQYF. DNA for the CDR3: TGCGCCAGCAGGGTGGGTATGGAGGAGACCCAGTACTTC.

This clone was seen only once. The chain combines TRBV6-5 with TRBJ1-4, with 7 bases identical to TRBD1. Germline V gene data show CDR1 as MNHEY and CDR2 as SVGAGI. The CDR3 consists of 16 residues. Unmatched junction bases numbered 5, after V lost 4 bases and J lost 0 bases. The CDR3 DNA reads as TGTGCCAGCAGTTCGGGACAGTTATCAACTAATGAAAAACTGTTTTTT. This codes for CASSSGQLSTNEKLFF.

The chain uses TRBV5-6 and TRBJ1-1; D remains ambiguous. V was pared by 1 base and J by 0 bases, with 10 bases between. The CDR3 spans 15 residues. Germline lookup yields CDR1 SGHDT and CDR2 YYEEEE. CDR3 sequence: CASSLFTPVNTEAFF. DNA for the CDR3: TGTGCCAGCAGCTTGTTTACACCCGTGAACACTGAAGCTTTCTTT.

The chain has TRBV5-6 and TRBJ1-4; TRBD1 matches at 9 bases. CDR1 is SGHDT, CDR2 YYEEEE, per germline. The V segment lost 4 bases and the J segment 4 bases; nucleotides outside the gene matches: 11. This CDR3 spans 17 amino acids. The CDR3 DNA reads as TGTGCCAGCAGCCTGCGAATACAGGGGGCAGGTAATGAAAAACTGTTTTTT. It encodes CASSLRIQGAGNEKLFF.